This note documents a single T cell receptor (beta chain) sequence. Its matching antigen is unknown. The source of the sample is a study of T cell responses to AZD1222 COVID-19 vaccine. About the study: Pooling was applied to second doses at about 4 or about 12 weeks.

TCRdb's copy holds only in-frame clones and misses some; the assay was immunoSEQ multiplex PCR. The profile shows some 150,000 clones, around 88% of them singletons. Study results and limitations: Clonal diversity was possibly underestimated, and white British individuals and females predominated among donors. Only after the peak T cell response were repertoires sampled. Nearly half of spike-specific TCRs reportedly target unmutated variant regions.

The sequence derives from an adult in good health. The sample was peripheral blood, taken on day 0 of AZD1222 vaccination.

The CDR3 sequence is CASSGLAGAEQYF. CDR3 DNA: TGTGCCAGCAGCGGTCTAGCGGGAGCCGAGCAGTACTTC. The chain couples TRBV6-5 to TRBJ2-7; 10 positions agree with TRBD2. CDR3 length: 13 residues. J lost 6 bases, V lost 6 bases, and 5 bases had no gene match. The V gene's germline CDR1 is MNHEY and CDR2 SVGAGI.